This T cell receptor (beta chain) appears in the sequencing data of a study of identical twins. This clonotype was seen a handful of times. TCRdb analysed the 5' RACE reads with MiXCR anew, one entry per CDR3 protein. The data hold about 530,000 distinct CDR3 sequences, with 20% to 25% observed a single time. Trimming stripped 2 bases from V and 0 bases from J, with 5 bases between. The CDR3 totals 14 residues. CDR1 is LGHDT, CDR2 YNNKEL, per germline (reference sequence). The same sample was also used in a study of yellow fever vaccine responses in identical twins.

The chain is built from TRBV3-1 and TRBJ1-5; D gene unclear. The sequenced sample consisted of CD4+ T cells sorted from blood. The clonotype originates from a woman aged 18-29 years in good health. The CDR3 region is CASSQTDSNQPQHF. The CDR3 nucleotides are TGTGCCAGCAGCCAAACAGATAGCAATCAGCCCCAGCATTTT.